This is a list of T cell receptor beta chains from one sample in a study of blood T cell repertoires in COVID-19. Libraries were prepared by immunoSEQ multiplex PCR; TCRdb keeps only in-frame clonotypes and omits some of them. The table has over 250,000 clones, around 87% seen once; the top ten hold approximately 5%. Sequencing was done on a sample of PBMCs or T cells enriched from blood (not recorded which). The origin of the receptors is a woman aged 30 to 39 who had recovered from COVID-19. The CDR3 runs from the conserved cysteine through the conserved F or W. Each record gives: J gene, clone size, V gene, D gene, CDR3 protein, CDR3 DNA. The D gene is left open where the match is weak. Only some rows state a clone size, as once, few, many or a class for expanded clones.

j_call: TRBJ2-3
clone_size: -
v_call: TRBV15
d_call: TRBD2
cdr3_aa: CATRRGLGRGGTDTQYF
cdr3_nt: TGTGCCACCAGGCGCGGGCTTGGGCGGGGGGGCACAGATACGCAGTATTTT

j_call: TRBJ2-1
clone_size: -
v_call: TRBV5-1
d_call: TRBD1
cdr3_aa: CASSYTGDEQFF
cdr3_nt: TGCGCCAGCAGCTACACAGGGGATGAGCAGTTCTTC

j_call: TRBJ2-3
clone_size: -
v_call: TRBV7-8
d_call: -
cdr3_aa: CASREGVSTDTQYF
cdr3_nt: TGTGCCTCCCGAGAGGGAGTAAGCACAGATACGCAGTATTTT

j_call: TRBJ2-1
clone_size: -
v_call: TRBV27
d_call: TRBD1
cdr3_aa: CASRTDRDDEQFF
cdr3_nt: TGTGCCAGCCGGACCGACAGGGACGATGAGCAGTTCTTC

j_call: TRBJ1-5
clone_size: -
v_call: TRBV28
d_call: -
cdr3_aa: CASRRDTYNQPQHF
cdr3_nt: TGTGCCAGCAGACGGGACACTTACAATCAGCCCCAGCATTTT

j_call: TRBJ1-5
clone_size: -
v_call: TRBV2
d_call: TRBD1
cdr3_aa: CASSEGGQSNQPQHF
cdr3_nt: TGTGCCAGCAGTGAAGGGGGACAGAGTAATCAGCCCCAGCATTTT

j_call: TRBJ2-2
clone_size: -
v_call: TRBV4-2
d_call: TRBD2
cdr3_aa: CASSQGLAGAGTGELFF
cdr3_nt: TGTGCCAGCAGCCAAGGCCTAGCGGGGGCCGGCACCGGGGAGCTGTTTTTT

j_call: TRBJ1-1
clone_size: -
v_call: TRBV6-6
d_call: -
cdr3_aa: CASSFRQEPNTEAFF
cdr3_nt: TGTGCCAGCAGTTTTCGACAGGAACCGAACACTGAAGCTTTCTTT

j_call: TRBJ2-5
clone_size: -
v_call: TRBV4-1
d_call: TRBD2
cdr3_aa: CASSQVTSVETQYF
cdr3_nt: TGCGCCAGCAGCCAAGTAACTAGCGTGGAGACCCAGTACTTC

j_call: TRBJ2-2
clone_size: -
v_call: TRBV5-1
d_call: -
cdr3_aa: CASSPGDFPIGGGELFF
cdr3_nt: TGCGCCAGCAGCCCCGGGGACTTCCCCATTGGGGGCGGGGAGCTGTTTTTT

j_call: TRBJ1-2
clone_size: few
v_call: TRBV19
d_call: -
cdr3_aa: CASSISLGGYTF
cdr3_nt: TGTGCCAGTAGTATATCCCTAGGCGGCTACACCTTC

j_call: TRBJ2-7
clone_size: -
v_call: TRBV5-5
d_call: -
cdr3_aa: CASSLAGDSLYEQYF
cdr3_nt: TGTGCCAGCAGCTTGGCCGGAGACTCGCTCTACGAGCAGTACTTC

j_call: TRBJ1-2
clone_size: -
v_call: TRBV6-5
d_call: -
cdr3_aa: CASRRLGQAYGYTF
cdr3_nt: TGTGCCAGCAGGCGGTTGGGACAAGCCTATGGCTACACCTTC

j_call: TRBJ1-4
clone_size: -
v_call: TRBV3-1/TRBV3-2
d_call: TRBD1
cdr3_aa: CASSQFLGGEEKLFF
cdr3_nt: TGTGCCAGCAGCCAATTTTTAGGGGGCGAAGAAAAACTGTTTTTT

j_call: TRBJ1-2
clone_size: -
v_call: TRBV19
d_call: TRBD1
cdr3_aa: CASSSQTGDTYGYTF
cdr3_nt: TGTGCCAGTAGTAGTCAGACAGGGGATACCTATGGCTACACCTTC

j_call: TRBJ1-6
clone_size: -
v_call: TRBV6-5
d_call: -
cdr3_aa: CASSYSRRDNSPLHF
cdr3_nt: TGTGCCAGCAGTTACTCTAGGCGGGATAATTCACCCCTCCACTTT

j_call: TRBJ1-2
clone_size: -
v_call: TRBV4-1
d_call: -
cdr3_aa: CASSQEAANYGYTF
cdr3_nt: TGCGCCAGCAGCCAAGAGGCGGCTAACTATGGCTACACCTTC

j_call: TRBJ2-7
clone_size: -
v_call: TRBV18
d_call: TRBD1
cdr3_aa: CASSPRGQTYEQYF
cdr3_nt: TGTGCCAGCTCACCTAGGGGACAGACCTACGAGCAGTACTTC

j_call: TRBJ2-3
clone_size: -
v_call: TRBV10-1
d_call: -
cdr3_aa: CASGRGDTQYF
cdr3_nt: TGCGCCAGTGGACGGGGAGATACGCAGTATTTT

j_call: TRBJ1-1
clone_size: -
v_call: TRBV2
d_call: -
cdr3_aa: CASFAGLNTEAFF
cdr3_nt: TGTGCCAGCTTCGCAGGGTTGAACACTGAAGCTTTCTTT

j_call: TRBJ1-6
clone_size: -
v_call: TRBV7-9
d_call: -
cdr3_aa: CASSEGTAPLHF
cdr3_nt: TGTGCCAGCAGCGAGGGCACGGCACCCCTCCACTTT

j_call: TRBJ2-5
clone_size: -
v_call: TRBV10-3
d_call: TRBD2
cdr3_aa: CAISEGVAGQETQYF
cdr3_nt: TGTGCCATCAGTGAGGGCGTAGCGGGGCAAGAGACCCAGTACTTC

j_call: TRBJ2-1
clone_size: -
v_call: TRBV5-1
d_call: TRBD1
cdr3_aa: CASSLGTGNEQFF
cdr3_nt: TGCGCCAGCAGCTTAGGGACAGGGAATGAGCAGTTCTTC

j_call: TRBJ2-3
clone_size: -
v_call: TRBV7-9
d_call: -
cdr3_aa: CASSLVSSTDTQYF
cdr3_nt: TGTGCCAGCAGCTTAGTGTCTAGCACAGATACGCAGTATTTT

j_call: TRBJ1-5
clone_size: -
v_call: TRBV6-1
d_call: -
cdr3_aa: CASSERSGEVQPQHF
cdr3_nt: TGTGCCAGCAGTGAACGGTCAGGGGAAGTTCAGCCCCAGCATTTT

j_call: TRBJ2-5
clone_size: -
v_call: TRBV2
d_call: TRBD2
cdr3_aa: CATTAGGRETQYF
cdr3_nt: TGTGCCACAACCGCGGGGGGACGGGAGACCCAGTACTTC

j_call: TRBJ1-3
clone_size: -
v_call: TRBV29-1
d_call: TRBD1
cdr3_aa: CSVRQGFSGNTIYF
cdr3_nt: TGCAGCGTCCGACAGGGGTTCTCTGGAAACACCATATATTTT

j_call: TRBJ2-7
clone_size: -
v_call: TRBV7-2
d_call: TRBD2
cdr3_aa: CASSLGPSGGSYEQYF
cdr3_nt: TGTGCCAGCAGCTTAGGACCTAGCGGGGGCTCCTACGAGCAGTACTTC

j_call: TRBJ1-4
clone_size: -
v_call: TRBV19
d_call: TRBD1
cdr3_aa: CASSPPGQFNEKLFF
cdr3_nt: TGTGCCAGTAGTCCACCGGGACAGTTTAATGAAAAACTGTTTTTT

j_call: TRBJ2-7
clone_size: -
v_call: TRBV6-2/TRBV6-3
d_call: TRBD1
cdr3_aa: CASSLEQGAIYEQYF
cdr3_nt: TGTGCCAGCAGTTTGGAACAGGGGGCGATCTACGAGCAGTACTTC

j_call: TRBJ1-3
clone_size: -
v_call: TRBV18
d_call: -
cdr3_aa: CASSPPLPLGNTIYF
cdr3_nt: TGTGCCAGCTCACCACCCCTCCCTCTGGGCAACACCATATATTTT

j_call: TRBJ2-7
clone_size: -
v_call: TRBV5-1
d_call: -
cdr3_aa: CASSPGGNSYEQYF
cdr3_nt: TGCGCCAGCAGCCCGGGGGGCAATAGCTACGAGCAGTACTTC

j_call: TRBJ2-7
clone_size: -
v_call: TRBV21-1
d_call: -
cdr3_aa: CASIPRQGFSYEQYF
cdr3_nt: TGTGCCAGCATCCCGAGACAGGGATTCTCCTACGAGCAGTACTTC

j_call: TRBJ1-4
clone_size: -
v_call: TRBV7-9
d_call: -
cdr3_aa: CASSPGRLATNEKLFF
cdr3_nt: TGTGCCAGCAGCCCAGGTCGATTAGCAACTAATGAAAAACTGTTTTTT

j_call: TRBJ1-1
clone_size: -
v_call: TRBV7-6
d_call: -
cdr3_aa: CASSLSGAEAFF
cdr3_nt: TGTGCCAGCAGCTTATCAGGGGCTGAAGCTTTCTTT

j_call: TRBJ2-7
clone_size: -
v_call: TRBV19
d_call: TRBD1
cdr3_aa: CASSIKGTGNGYEQYF
cdr3_nt: TGTGCCAGTAGTATAAAGGGGACAGGGAATGGTTACGAGCAGTACTTC

j_call: TRBJ1-3
clone_size: few
v_call: TRBV7-2
d_call: -
cdr3_aa: CASSLAAGDSGNTIYF
cdr3_nt: TGTGCCAGCAGCTTAGCAGCCGGGGACTCTGGAAACACCATATATTTT

j_call: TRBJ2-1
clone_size: -
v_call: TRBV27
d_call: -
cdr3_aa: CASSTYRGGNEQFF
cdr3_nt: TGTGCCAGCAGTACCTACAGGGGGGGCAATGAGCAGTTCTTC

j_call: TRBJ1-2
clone_size: -
v_call: TRBV27
d_call: TRBD1
cdr3_aa: CASSISPGTGGYGYTF
cdr3_nt: TGTGCCAGCAGTATTTCACCCGGGACAGGGGGGTATGGCTACACCTTC

j_call: TRBJ1-2
clone_size: -
v_call: TRBV30
d_call: -
cdr3_aa: CAWSETAYGYTF
cdr3_nt: TGTGCCTGGAGTGAGACAGCGTATGGCTACACCTTC

j_call: TRBJ1-2
clone_size: -
v_call: TRBV12-3/TRBV12-4
d_call: TRBD1
cdr3_aa: CASRDAGGLGYTF
cdr3_nt: TGTGCCAGCAGGGATGCAGGGGGCCTTGGCTACACCTTC

j_call: TRBJ1-1
clone_size: -
v_call: TRBV28
d_call: TRBD1
cdr3_aa: CASSLGTGETEAFF
cdr3_nt: TGTGCCAGCAGTCTCGGGACAGGGGAAACTGAAGCTTTCTTT

j_call: TRBJ2-7
clone_size: -
v_call: TRBV9
d_call: -
cdr3_aa: CASSVGRLGSQLRPMEQYF
cdr3_nt: TGTGCCAGCAGCGTAGGCCGTCTGGGCAGCCAACTCCGCCCTATGGAGCAGTACTTC

j_call: TRBJ1-2
clone_size: -
v_call: TRBV4-3
d_call: TRBD1
cdr3_aa: CASSLGTGRNYGYTF
cdr3_nt: TGCGCCAGCAGCCTGGGGACAGGGAGGAACTATGGCTACACCTTC

j_call: TRBJ1-2
clone_size: -
v_call: TRBV4-1
d_call: TRBD1
cdr3_aa: CASSPRQGMAGGYTF
cdr3_nt: TGCGCCAGCAGCCCTCGACAGGGGATGGCGGGGGGCTACACCTTC

j_call: TRBJ2-6
clone_size: -
v_call: TRBV4-3
d_call: TRBD1
cdr3_aa: CASSPRTTGGSGANVLTF
cdr3_nt: TGCGCCAGCAGCCCTCGAACGACAGGGGGAAGTGGGGCCAACGTCCTGACTTTC

j_call: TRBJ2-2
clone_size: -
v_call: TRBV3-1/TRBV3-2
d_call: TRBD2
cdr3_aa: CASSETSLNTGELFF
cdr3_nt: TGTGCCAGCTCCGAGACTAGCCTGAACACCGGGGAGCTGTTTTTT

j_call: TRBJ1-1
clone_size: -
v_call: TRBV5-1
d_call: -
cdr3_aa: CASSPGQLTTEAFF
cdr3_nt: TGCGCCAGCAGCCCAGGACAGTTAACCACTGAAGCTTTCTTT

j_call: TRBJ2-7
clone_size: -
v_call: TRBV6-6
d_call: -
cdr3_aa: CASSSHQGTLEQYF
cdr3_nt: TGTGCCAGCAGTTCCCATCAGGGGACGCTCGAGCAGTACTTC

j_call: TRBJ1-5
clone_size: -
v_call: TRBV7-9
d_call: -
cdr3_aa: CASSLALNQPQHF
cdr3_nt: TGTGCCAGCAGCTTAGCTCTTAATCAGCCCCAGCATTTT

j_call: TRBJ1-1
clone_size: -
v_call: TRBV19
d_call: -
cdr3_aa: CASSIGGTNEAFF
cdr3_nt: TGTGCCAGTAGTATAGGTGGGACAAATGAAGCTTTCTTT

j_call: TRBJ2-7
clone_size: few
v_call: TRBV4-1
d_call: TRBD1
cdr3_aa: CASSQDGDREYF
cdr3_nt: TGCGCCAGCAGCCAAGACGGGGACAGGGAGTACTTC

j_call: TRBJ2-1
clone_size: -
v_call: TRBV5-1
d_call: -
cdr3_aa: CASSAGGADPYNEQFF
cdr3_nt: TGCGCCAGCAGCGCGGGCGGGGCGGACCCCTACAATGAGCAGTTCTTC

j_call: TRBJ2-7
clone_size: -
v_call: TRBV6-6
d_call: -
cdr3_aa: CASSYPPGYEQYF
cdr3_nt: TGTGCCAGCAGTTACCCGCCAGGGTACGAGCAGTACTTC

j_call: TRBJ2-3
clone_size: few
v_call: TRBV18
d_call: TRBD2
cdr3_aa: CASSLLAGGNTDTQYF
cdr3_nt: TGTGCCAGCTCACTATTAGCGGGGGGAAACACAGATACGCAGTATTTT